This T cell receptor beta chain was identified in a study of cytomegalovirus exposure and HLA in healthy donors. A multiplex PCR was run with 60 Vbeta primers and 13 Jbeta primers. The table came from immunoSEQ multiplex PCR; TCRdb's copy has only in-frame clones and leaves some out. The sample records 130,000 or so clones, more than 70% being singletons. Germline CDR1 reads SNHLY; CDR2 reads FYNNEI. V gave up 10 bases and J gave up 5 bases; unmatched junction bases: 7. CDR3 length: 12 amino acids. Notes on this clone: Its cognate antigen is unknown.

Study findings and constraints: Three of the chains that were CMV-associated were confirmed in vitro to be specific for CMV antigens.

The receptor was isolated from a woman between 25 and 40 years old in good health and CMV-seropositive. The chain carries TRBV2 and TRBJ2-5, with 7 positions matching TRBD2. Sequenced sample: PBMCs. CDR3 region: CATGLGWETQYF. In nucleotides, the CDR3 is TGTGCCACAGGACTAGGGTGGGAGACCCAGTACTTC.